This entry concerns a single T cell receptor beta chain. Its antigen specificity is not known. Per-base quality was not reported, and no clone a single base away is much larger than it. Collaborating institutions collected whole blood in K2EDTA tubes following their own protocols. Collaborator samples were shipped for TCRbeta analysis as frozen whole blood, isolated PBMCs, or DNA extracted from either sample type. This record comes from a study of blood T cell repertoires in COVID-19 (TCRdb year 2020). Concerning the study at large: The collaborator samples originated in the United States, Italy and Spain and spanned the acute and convalescent phases of COVID-19. The prospective study material was composed of cDNA or gDNA derived from T cells, B-cell-depleted T cells, or PBMCs. The dataset comprised deeply sampled blood TCRbeta repertoires from subjects exposed to, actively infected with, or recovered from COVID-19. A freely available public database, intended as a resource for researchers studying the immune response to SARS-CoV-2, is where the repertoires were released. Samples were obtained from the ongoing ImmuneRACE study (first 160 participants) and from some 1,300 subjects provided by 6 global collaborators. Sample metadata almost always included a de-identified subject ID, COVID-19 status, age in years and sex. HLA class I and class II types, where available, came from metadata supplied by the sample provider rather than from assay-based typing. Results and caveats for the whole study, not just this receptor: Clinical and demographic metadata were provided uncurated, with the amount varying by source and participant.

The immunoSEQ Assay, a bias-controlled multiplex PCR, was used to amplify TCRbeta CDR3 regions from genomic DNA. For the original study's pipeline: Nucleated cell counts per sample were estimated from amplification of reference gene primers within the assay. Sequence reads were collapsed and filtered to measure the absolute abundance of every unique TCRbeta CDR3 rearrangement. For each sample, productive Simpson clonality was calculated as the square root of Simpson's diversity index over productive rearrangements. The clones in this table, taken by TCRdb from immuneACCESS, are in-frame only. Not every clone is retained; where verified, under half of the shortfall comes from an unresolved V gene, and the cause of the rest is unknown. V and J calls plus clone size are reproduced from that table; the DNA served to infer D and trimming. This sample holds roughly 50,000 clones; about 90% were observed only once. Jointly, the top ten make up about an eighth of the sample.

The sample consisted of peripheral blood. This receptor was identified in a man aged 80 or over with acute or convalescent COVID-19.

The DNA sequence is TGTGCCAGCAGCTTTTTCATGACGGGGGGCTCTGGAAACACCATATATTTT. Translated, this gives CASSFFMTGGSGNTIYF. The chain uses TRBV7-2 and TRBJ1-3; TRBD1 could be the D gene, as 5 bases match. The CDR3 contains 17 residues, cysteine and phenylalanine counted. Left in the record is the CDR3 DNA by itself, 51 bases read in frame from the first base. Based on the germline V gene, the CDR1 and CDR2 sequences are SGHTA and FQGNSA. V was cut back by 3 bases and J by 0 bases, leaving a gap of 15 bases between them.